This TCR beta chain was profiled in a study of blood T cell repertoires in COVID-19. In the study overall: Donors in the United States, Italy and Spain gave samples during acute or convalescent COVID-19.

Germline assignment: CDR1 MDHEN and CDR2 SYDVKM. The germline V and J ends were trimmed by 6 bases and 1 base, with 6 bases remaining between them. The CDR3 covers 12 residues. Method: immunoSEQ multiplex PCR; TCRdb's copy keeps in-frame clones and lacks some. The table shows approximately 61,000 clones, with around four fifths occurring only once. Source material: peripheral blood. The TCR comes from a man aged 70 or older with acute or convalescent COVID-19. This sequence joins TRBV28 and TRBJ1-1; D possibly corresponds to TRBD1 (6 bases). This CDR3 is CASRTGNTEAFF. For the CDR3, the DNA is TGTGCCAGCAGGACAGGGAACACTGAAGCTTTCTTT.